These T cell receptor beta chains were read from a single sample in a study of CD8 T cells in Susac syndrome. TCRdb recomputed calls from the immunoSEQ multiplex PCR reads with MiXCR, one row per CDR3 protein. The table has 150,000 to 180,000 distinct CDR3 sequences, 85% to 95% seen once. The sequenced sample was CD8+ T cells from PBMCs. The receptor source for this set is a human donor with multiple sclerosis. Each CDR3 is given with its conserved first and last residue. A D gene is named only where the DNA matches it firmly. Expanded clones get a size class; other rows say once, few or many, or leave the size out.

>NA|once|13|TRBV30|TRBJ1-2
CAWSVGRAIGYTF
TGTGCCTGGAGTGTGGGCAGGGCCATTGGCTACACCTTC
>TRBD1|NA|17|TRBV13|TRBJ1-1
CASSLGPEDRLNTEAFF
TGTGCCAGCAGCTTAGGCCCTGAGGACAGGCTGAACACTGAAGCTTTCTTT
>NA|NA|15|TRBV5-6|TRBJ1-2
CASSLDRATNYGYTF
TGTGCCAGCAGCTTAGACAGAGCCACAAACTATGGCTACACCTTC
>NA|NA|14|TRBV27|TRBJ1-1
CASSFVAGNTEAFF
TGTGCCAGCAGTTTCGTAGCAGGGAACACTGAAGCTTTCTTT
>TRBD2|NA|15|TRBV29-1|TRBJ2-4
CSVEGERGRTKIQYF
TGCAGCGTTGAAGGGGAGCGGGGGCGGACTAAAATTCAGTACTTC
>NA|NA|14|TRBV28|TRBJ2-3
CASSFDAHTDTQYF
TGTGCCAGCAGTTTCGACGCACACACAGATACGCAGTATTTT
>NA|NA|15|TRBV15|TRBJ1-2
CATSRVPDQDYGYTF
TGTGCCACCAGCAGAGTTCCAGACCAAGACTATGGCTACACCTTC
>NA|NA|14|TRBV19|TRBJ2-7
CASSTGRGRGQQYF
TGTGCCAGTAGTACGGGCCGAGGAAGGGGCCAGCAGTACTTC
>NA|once|15|TRBV9|TRBJ1-6
CASSVASGDNSPLHF
TGTGCCAGCAGCGTAGCTTCAGGGGATAATTCACCCCTCCACTTT
>TRBD1|NA|13|TRBV12-3/TRBV12-4|TRBJ1-5
CASGRGGVQPQHF
TGTGCCAGCGGCAGGGGGGGTGTCCAGCCCCAGCATTTT
>NA|NA|16|TRBV14|TRBJ2-5
CASSPRGAGHQETQYF
TGTGCCAGCAGCCCCAGGGGAGCGGGCCACCAAGAGACCCAGTACTTC
>TRBD2|NA|13|TRBV20-1|TRBJ2-7
CSASFREAYEQYF
TGCAGTGCTAGCTTTCGGGAGGCCTACGAGCAGTACTTC
>NA|NA|13|TRBV12-3/TRBV12-4|TRBJ1-4
CASSRNSVGKLFF
TGTGCCAGCAGTAGGAACAGTGTAGGAAAACTGTTTTTT
>TRBD1|NA|15|TRBV18|TRBJ2-1
CASSPEGIGGHEQFF
TGTGCCAGCTCACCAGAAGGTATAGGGGGCCATGAGCAGTTCTTC
>TRBD1|once|14|TRBV7-9|TRBJ1-1
CASSHRDSNTEAFF
TGTGCCAGCAGCCACCGGGACAGCAACACTGAAGCTTTCTTT
>NA|NA|14|TRBV6-5|TRBJ2-1
CASSSMAGYNEQFF
TGTGCCAGCAGTTCCATGGCGGGTTACAATGAGCAGTTCTTC
>NA|once|15|TRBV15|TRBJ2-3
CATSPTFGPSDTQYF
TGTGCCACCAGCCCTACCTTTGGCCCTTCAGATACGCAGTATTTT
>TRBD1|NA|14|TRBV7-9|TRBJ2-7
CASTLTGHPYEQYF
TGTGCCAGCACCCTGACAGGGCACCCCTACGAGCAGTACTTC
>NA|once|16|TRBV7-9|TRBJ1-6
CASSLGVPSYNSPLHF
TGTGCCAGCAGCTTAGGAGTACCCTCCTATAATTCACCCCTCCACTTT
>TRBD1|NA|18|TRBV9|TRBJ1-2
CASSVPLTGQDNNYGYTF
TGTGCCAGCAGCGTGCCTCTAACGGGACAGGACAATAACTATGGCTACACCTTC
>TRBD2|NA|15|TRBV19|TRBJ2-2
CASSTRLAGTGELFF
TGTGCCAGTAGTACGCGACTAGCTGGCACCGGGGAGCTGTTTTTT
>NA|NA|13|TRBV9|TRBJ2-1
CASSAVGNREQFF
TGTGCCAGCAGCGCAGTAGGCAACCGTGAGCAGTTCTTC
>TRBD1|once|15|TRBV20-1|TRBJ1-3
CSARDKTGARNTIYF
TGCAGTGCTAGAGATAAGACAGGGGCGAGAAACACCATATATTTT
>NA|NA|13|TRBV13|TRBJ1-1
CASSLSMGGKAFF
TGTGCCAGCAGCTTATCCATGGGCGGGAAAGCTTTCTTT
>NA|NA|15|TRBV19|TRBJ2-6
CASSRRVSGANVLTF
TGTGCCAGTAGCCGACGTGTCTCTGGGGCCAACGTCCTGACTTTC
>TRBD2|NA|13|TRBV29-1|TRBJ2-2
CGRTGGTTGELFF
TGCGGGAGAACCGGGGGGACCACCGGGGAGCTGTTTTTT
>NA|NA|13|TRBV14|TRBJ2-1
CASSRGRNNEQFF
TGTGCCAGCAGCCGCGGACGGAACAATGAGCAGTTCTTC
>NA|NA|16|TRBV12-3/TRBV12-4|TRBJ2-1
CASRPAGWLALPEQFF
TGTGCCAGCAGGCCCGCGGGCTGGCTAGCGCTACCCGAGCAGTTCTTC
>TRBD2|NA|14|TRBV27|TRBJ2-1
CASSSGLAYNEQFF
TGTGCCAGCAGCTCGGGACTAGCGTACAATGAGCAGTTCTTC
>NA|NA|13|TRBV27|TRBJ2-3
CASSFTRRDTQYF
TGTGCCAGCAGTTTCACGAGGAGGGATACGCAGTATTTT